This TCR beta chain was documented in a study of T cells after yellow fever vaccination. Turning to the study itself: The authors sorted the EM, EMRA, CM and Tscm memory subsets using CD3, CD45RA, CCR7 and CD95.

V lost 5 bases and J 1 base, leaving 14 bases between the germline ends. This CDR3 has 15 amino acids. The germline V gene has CDR1 SGHTA and CDR2 FQGNSA. Each CDR3 protein is one row after TCRdb ran MiXCR on the 5' RACE reads. The table shows under 40,000 distinct CDR3 sequences, with 5% to 8.5% occurring only once. V and J are TRBV7-2 and TRBJ1-1, with D tentatively TRBD1 (5 bases). Sequenced material: PBMCs, either bulk or a sorted T-cell subset (CD4+, CD8+, memory, or dextramer-sorted; not recorded which), taken on the day of the first yellow fever vaccination. The source of this sequence is a young man who received the YFV17D yellow fever vaccine. The CDR3 DNA reads TGTGCCAGCAGCCCCTCAGGGCAGGGGAACACTGAAGCTTTCTTT. Its translation is CASSPSGQGNTEAFF.